These T cell receptor beta chains were read from a single sample in a study of beta chain features in type 1 diabetes. Using immunoSEQ multiplex PCR, the repertoire was profiled, and TCRdb retains in-frame clones only, with some absent. The data contain about 320,000 clones, 12% to 15% of them singletons. Sequencing was carried out using central memory CD4+ T cells from blood. The source is a man aged 25 to 45 in good health. Both conserved end residues are part of each CDR3. A D gene is named only where the DNA matches it firmly. Not all rows give a size; the values are once, few, many and, for expanded clones, a class.

cdr3_length d_call j_call clone_size v_call cdr3_nt cdr3_aa
13 . TRBJ2-7 . TRBV9 TGTGCCAGCAGCGTAGATATGGGTGGCGAGCAGTACTTC CASSVDMGGEQYF
15 . TRBJ2-3 few TRBV6-5 TGTGCCAGCAGCGAGGGGGTTTCCCGCACAGATACGCAGTATTTT CASSEGVSRTDTQYF
15 . TRBJ1-2 . TRBV4-3 TGCGCCAGCAGCCAAGTCCTTGACGGGAACTATGGCTACACCTTC CASSQVLDGNYGYTF
15 TRBD1 TRBJ2-1 few TRBV9 TGTGCCAGCAGCGTAGAGGGGGCCGGGTTGGATGAGCAGTTCTTC CASSVEGAGLDEQFF
15 . TRBJ1-5 few TRBV19 TGTGCCAGCTCCCCTGTCAGGCGGGCCGATCAGCCCCAGCATTTT CASSPVRRADQPQHF
11 . TRBJ2-1 . TRBV7-2 TGTGCCAGCAGCTTAGCTGATGAGCAGTTCTTC CASSLADEQFF
15 . TRBJ1-1 few TRBV7-3 TGTGCCAGCAGCTTAACGGGGCGGGCGAACACTGAAGCTTTCTTT CASSLTGRANTEAFF
11 . TRBJ1-2 . TRBV16 TGTGCCAGCAGCCAATCGTATGGCTACACCTTC CASSQSYGYTF
14 TRBD1 TRBJ1-2 . TRBV6-5 TGTGCCAGCAGTTCGCTCTCCGGGACAGGGGGCTACACCTTC CASSSLSGTGGYTF
15 . TRBJ1-1 few TRBV18 TGTGCCAGCTCACCACCGTATAGAGTGAACACTGAAGCTTTCTTT CASSPPYRVNTEAFF
14 . TRBJ2-5 many TRBV2 TGTGCCAGCTTCCGTGCGGGACGCTCGGAGACCCAGTACTTC CASFRAGRSETQYF
19 TRBD1 TRBJ2-6 few TRBV9 TGTGCCAGCAGCGTAGCTACCGGGACAGGGGGGTCCGGGGCCAACGTCCTGACTTTC CASSVATGTGGSGANVLTF
13 . TRBJ1-6 few TRBV29-1 TGCAGCGCCGCGACAGAGAAAAATTCACCCCTCCACTTT CSAATEKNSPLHF
12 TRBD1 TRBJ2-5 . TRBV6-5 TGTGCCAGGACAGGGGGAGGGGAGACCCAGTACTTC CARTGGGETQYF
13 . TRBJ1-1 many TRBV11-2 TGTGCCAGCAGCTTAGGTGCCGGGACTGAAGCTTTCTTT CASSLGAGTEAFF
11 . TRBJ1-2 many TRBV6-5 TGTGCCAGCAGTGACCTAGGTGGCTACACCTTC CASSDLGGYTF
14 TRBD1 TRBJ2-7 few TRBV7-9 TGTGCCAGCAGCTTGGGACAGGCATCGTCCGAGCAGTACTTC CASSLGQASSEQYF
16 TRBD1 TRBJ1-1 . TRBV15 TGTGCCACCAGCAGTTTCTTAAGAGGGGGCTGGACTGAAGCTTTCTTT CATSSFLRGGWTEAFF
16 TRBD2 TRBJ2-1 few TRBV5-6 TGTGCCAGCAGCCAAACTAGCGGGGGATCCTACAATGAGCAGTTCTTC CASSQTSGGSYNEQFF
13 TRBD1 TRBJ2-2 . TRBV11-2 TGTGCCAGCAGCACGCGGGACAGGGGGGAGCTGTTTTTT CASSTRDRGELFF
15 . TRBJ2-5 . TRBV9 TGTGCCAGCAGCGTAGCGATGGCGGGACAAGAGACCCAGTACTTC CASSVAMAGQETQYF
14 TRBD1 TRBJ1-2 . TRBV12-5 TGTGCTAGTGGTTTGTCTTCAGGGGGCCATGGCTACACCTTC CASGLSSGGHGYTF
14 . TRBJ2-3 few TRBV5-6 TGTGCCAGCAGTGGACAGAATTCCGCAGATACGCAGTATTTT CASSGQNSADTQYF
14 . TRBJ1-5 . TRBV6-5 TGTGCCAGCAGTTCCGTTAATAGCAATCAGCCCCAGCATTTT CASSSVNSNQPQHF
15 TRBD2 TRBJ2-3 . TRBV7-9 TGCGCCAGCAGCCGCCTGAGCGGGGGGGAAGATACGCAGTATTTT CASSRLSGGEDTQYF
13 TRBD1 TRBJ2-7 few TRBV6-1 TGTGCCAGCCGCCGGACAGGGTTGTACGAGCAGTACTTC CASRRTGLYEQYF
13 . TRBJ2-1 . TRBV27 TGTGCCAGCAACCTGGGGCCTCGCAGTGAGCAGTTCTTC CASNLGPRSEQFF
18 TRBD2 TRBJ2-1 few TRBV11-2 TGTGCCAGCAGCTTAGTCCTAGCGGGAGAACTGCTCCGGGGTGAGCAGTTCTTC CASSLVLAGELLRGEQFF
14 . TRBJ2-3 . TRBV7-2 TGTGCCAGCAGCCCCCGCACCGTAACAGATACGCAGTATTTT CASSPRTVTDTQYF
17 TRBD2 TRBJ2-3 . TRBV4-2 TGTGCCAGCAGCCAAGATCCGGGCGGGGGGGTGACAGATACGCAGTATTTT CASSQDPGGGVTDTQYF
15 TRBD1 TRBJ1-1 . TRBV7-9 TGTGCCAGCAGCTTAGAGGGGACAGGGAACACTGAAGCTTTCTTT CASSLEGTGNTEAFF
15 TRBD1 TRBJ1-2 many TRBV19 TGTGCCAGTAGCGACAGGGGTCGGTTTAACTATGGCTACACCTTC CASSDRGRFNYGYTF
14 TRBD2 TRBJ2-1 . TRBV19 TGTGCCAGTAGTGTGGGACTAGCGGGAAATGAGCAGTTCTTC CASSVGLAGNEQFF
15 TRBD1 TRBJ1-5 many TRBV11-2 TGTGCCAGCAGCCGGTCCGGGACAGGGCACCAGCCCCAGCATTTT CASSRSGTGHQPQHF
13 . TRBJ1-5 . TRBV10-3 TGTGCCATCAGTGAGTCCGGACATCAGCCCCAGCATTTT CAISESGHQPQHF
16 . TRBJ2-7 . TRBV4-1 TGCGCCAGCAGCCAAGATGTCGCTAACAGGGCAATCGAGCAGTACTTC CASSQDVANRAIEQYF
14 . TRBJ1-1 . TRBV6-5 TGTGCCAGCAAAAACAGGGTAGGGAACACTGAAGCTTTCTTT CASKNRVGNTEAFF
14 TRBD1 TRBJ2-5 many TRBV5-4 TGTGCCAGCAGCGCGACAGGGGGAAAAGAGACCCAGTACTTC CASSATGGKETQYF
16 . TRBJ2-3 few TRBV4-3 TGCGCCAGCAGCCATCACGGGGACCTCCTTGGGGATACGCAGTATTTT CASSHHGDLLGDTQYF
16 . TRBJ2-3 few TRBV5-1 TGCGCCAGCAGCTTGGGAGACTCGAATCCCACAGATACGCAGTATTTT CASSLGDSNPTDTQYF
16 TRBD1 TRBJ2-7 . TRBV27 TGTGCCAGCAGTTTACAGTCGACAGGGACGTTAGGCGAGCAGTACTTC CASSLQSTGTLGEQYF
15 TRBD1 TRBJ1-1 . TRBV16 TGTGCCAGCAGGCAAGGACAGGGGGCCTCCACTGAAGCTTTCTTT CASRQGQGASTEAFF
13 TRBD1 TRBJ2-7 . TRBV11-1 TGTGCCAGCAGCCCGGGACAGGGTCCCGAGCAGTACTTC CASSPGQGPEQYF
14 . TRBJ1-3 . TRBV2 TGTGCCAGCAGGGCAGGAACCTCTGGAAACACCATATATTTT CASRAGTSGNTIYF
15 TRBD1 TRBJ2-4 few TRBV7-9 TGTGCCAGCAGCCCCCTAACAGGGGGATTGTACATTCAGTACTTC CASSPLTGGLYIQYF
11 . TRBJ2-1 few TRBV20-1 TGCAGTGCTGGTCCGGTGAATGAGCAGTTCTTC CSAGPVNEQFF
14 . TRBJ2-5 few TRBV19 TGTGCCAGTAGAAGGGACTCCAGCAGAGAGACCCAGTACTTC CASRRDSSRETQYF
14 TRBD1 TRBJ2-3 . TRBV5-1 TGCGCCAGCAGCGAAGACAGGGGCACAGATACGCAGTATTTT CASSEDRGTDTQYF